The clone carrying this T cell receptor (beta chain) was detected only a few times. Its target is unknown. These data come from a study of blood T cells in healthy people across ages. Study-wide results and caveats: It was not known whether donors were CMV positive (a possible confounder of expanded clonotype changes). Higher diversity, along with more naive CD4+ cells, distinguished long-lived donors from aged donors.

V was shortened by 7 bases and J by 4 bases, with 27 bases between the two germline ends. CDR3 size: 17 residues. Germline CDR1 reads SGHRS; CDR2 reads YFSETQ. With a J-beta primer mix and a sample-barcoded 5' primer, a second PCR ran about 6 to 11 cycles. Each cDNA molecule carried a tag from a template-switch adaptor that contained 12 random nucleotides. TCRdb passed the 5' RACE reads through MiXCR, listing each CDR3 protein once. The repertoire holds around 1,900,000 distinct CDR3 sequences, with roughly two fifths as singletons. Sequencing was done on a sample of blood. The receptor comes from a human donor in good health. The rearrangement links TRBV5-1 to TRBJ2-7; maybe TRBD1 (6 bases). The CDR3 spells CASGPQRATGNRYEQYF. The CDR3 nucleotides are TGCGCCAGCGGCCCGCAGCGAGCAACAGGGAATAGGTACGAGCAGTACTTC.